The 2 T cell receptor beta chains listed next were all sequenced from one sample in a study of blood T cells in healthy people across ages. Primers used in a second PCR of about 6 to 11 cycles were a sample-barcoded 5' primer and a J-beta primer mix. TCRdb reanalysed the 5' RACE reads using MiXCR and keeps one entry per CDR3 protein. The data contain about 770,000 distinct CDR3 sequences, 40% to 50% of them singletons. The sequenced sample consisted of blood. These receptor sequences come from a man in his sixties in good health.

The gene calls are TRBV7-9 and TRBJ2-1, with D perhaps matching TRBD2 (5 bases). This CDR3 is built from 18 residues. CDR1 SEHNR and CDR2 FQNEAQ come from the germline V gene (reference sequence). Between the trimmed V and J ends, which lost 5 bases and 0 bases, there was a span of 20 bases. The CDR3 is CASSPPMRERSSYNEQFF. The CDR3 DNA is TGTGCCAGCAGCCCCCCCATGAGGGAGCGCAGCTCCTACAATGAGCAGTTCTTC.

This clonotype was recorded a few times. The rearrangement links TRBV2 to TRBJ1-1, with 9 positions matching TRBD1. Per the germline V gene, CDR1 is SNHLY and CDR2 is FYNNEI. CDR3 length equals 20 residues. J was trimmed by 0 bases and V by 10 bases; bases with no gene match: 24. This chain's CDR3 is CAKGQGLPGQGFGMNTEAFF. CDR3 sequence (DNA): TGTGCCAAGGGGCAGGGGTTACCTGGACAGGGGTTTGGGATGAACACTGAAGCTTTCTTT. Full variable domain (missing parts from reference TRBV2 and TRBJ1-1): EPEVTQTPSHQVTQMGQEVILRCVPISNHLYFYWYRQILGQKVEFLVSFYNNEISEKSEIFDDQFSVERPDGSNFTLKIRSTKLEDSAMYFCAKGQGLPGQGFGMNTEAFFGQGTRLTVV.